The T cell receptor beta chain under discussion was sequenced for a study of blood T cell repertoires in COVID-19. About the study: COVID-19 samples, acute and convalescent, were from the United States, Italy and Spain. Sources were T cells, B-cell-depleted T cells, or PBMCs; the material itself was cDNA or gDNA.

Original processing notes: Reference gene primers were amplified, and this amplification served to estimate nucleated cell counts. Sequenced by immunoSEQ multiplex PCR; TCRdb stores in-frame clones only, minus some. V and J calls and clone size are copied from that table; D and trimming were computed from the DNA. The profile shows about 260,000 clones, around 84% of them singletons. This clone was seen only once. The germline V gene encodes CDR1 SGDLS and CDR2 YYNGEE. Trimming took 2 bases from V and 2 from J, leaving 15 bases between them. The CDR3 loop spans 16 amino acids. The chain has TRBV9 and TRBJ2-3, with a tentative D call TRBD1 (6 bases). Sequenced material: peripheral blood. This receptor was obtained from a man aged 60 to 69 with acute or convalescent COVID-19. The CDR3 DNA reads TGTGCCAGCAGCGTCCGGTTGGGGGCAAACACAGATACGCAGTATTTT. Translating gives CASSVRLGANTDTQYF.